This TCR beta chain was profiled in a study of cytomegalovirus exposure and HLA in healthy donors (dated by TCRdb to the late 2010s). As for the study more broadly: An earlier analysis of a few hundred of the donors reported over 250 Gb of sequence data and around 120 million unique TCR beta sequences obtained from approximately 180 million T cells. Roughly 300 gigabases of sequencing data and around 90 million unique TCR sequences made up an early release that covered several hundred HLA-typed donors. Of the roughly 400 genotyped donors, 75% to 85% were placed in the genetic ancestry cluster associated with self-reported Caucasian donors. The study aimed to test whether cataloging public T cell receptors could reveal signatures of past pathogen exposure. Using immunosequencing, the study profiled T cell repertoires from 640 or so subjects and related those repertoires to cytomegalovirus serostatus. A separate validation cohort of some 130 different subjects was used in addition to the approximately 640-subject first cohort. The study combined high-throughput TCR immunosequencing, statistical association of individual TCRs with disease status, and machine learning to predict cytomegalovirus infection status. To study patterns of TCR occurrence, a later analysis re-analyzed previously published TCR beta repertoires from hundreds of donors and added high-resolution HLA genotyping. Rather than using new phenotypic data, the later analysis identified candidate immune exposures from TCR beta sequences and from how often those sequences occurred across donors. In an earlier analysis of about 590 of the donors, high-throughput TCR beta sequencing was used to judge whether each TCR beta V gene segment behaved as functional or pseudogenic. Donor age, sex, ethnicity and CMV serostatus were collected together with the repertoire data. Genome-wide SNP genotypes for about 65% of the 666 donors were used in a later genetic analysis, which treated that subset as a discovery cohort. Every repertoire in the discovery cohort had been generated on one and the same sequencing platform. HLA typing included class I and class II loci at four-digit resolution. The number of typed donors differed by locus: roughly 629-640 for A, B, C, DRB1 and DQB1; 522 for DQA1; 606 for DPA1; and roughly 490 for DPB1. About five DR-DQ haplotypes were handled as single units for association and clustering, since linkage in the cohort was strong. Among several hundred genotyped donors of the cohort, an average of approximately 240,000 unique TCR beta nucleotide sequences was sequenced per donor, of which about 18% were non-productive. Study-level results and caveats: Cytomegalovirus status was reported to be diagnosed by the classifier with high specificity and sensitivity in both the original and validation cohorts. The study listed approximately 150 TCR beta chains as associated with cytomegalovirus. The cohort was sequenced for TCR beta chains only, and without alpha or paired-chain data the features that could be detected were limited. It was suggested by the authors that the approach could potentially be generalized to other disease states and immunological phenotypes. A later analysis found that HLA-associated TCR beta chains were more clonally expanded and had lower generation probabilities than equally common non-associated chains. Several of the top co-occurrence clusters appeared to be linked to parvovirus B19, influenza, CMV and Epstein-Barr virus, according to a later analysis. Specific HLA alleles were associated with over 15,000 TCR beta sequences at a false discovery rate of 0.05 in a later analysis. Most TCR sequences were observed very rarely across donors, whereas some public TCRs were present in many individuals. The only immune exposure information available for the cohort was CMV serostatus. According to a later genetic analysis, donors in an Asian-associated ancestry cluster had fewer N-insertions in productive TCRs than the roughly 700-donor mean. Roughly 17 rarely observed V segments, including chromosome 9 orphons, were excluded from the earlier analysis of 550 to 700 of the donors because counts were too low. In an earlier analysis of roughly 560 of the donors, most TCR beta V segments were observed in productive rearrangements about 87% or about 30% of the time, broadly matching IMGT annotations. Presence/absence analyses assumed roughly uniform sequencing depth across donors, an assumption that may not hold. The 87-base-pair reads could not distinguish some IMGT-functional V segments, including TRBV6-2 and TRBV6-3, so those segments were excluded. In a later analysis, the rate of TCR association differed among HLA loci, with DRB1 alleles having the most associated TCRs and HLA-C alleles having the fewest. Linkage disequilibrium might explain the correlated functional status among segregating V segments, but an unknown experimental factor could not be excluded. A cluster of highly shared sequence variants was judged likely to be a technical artifact of the sequencing pipeline. A further reported finding was that TCR beta sequences accurately predicted the HLA-A and HLA-B alleles for most subjects in the first cohort. In a later analysis, most CMV-associated TCR beta chains were found to appear HLA-restricted, with HLA associations seemingly driven largely by CMV exposure. When HLA alleles, especially DR and DQ, strongly co-occurred, TCR associations were difficult to assign to individual alleles. An association between a missense DCLRE1C variant and V-gene and J-gene trimming of TCR beta chains was found in a later genetic analysis and replicated in an independent cohort. In vitro tests confirmed that a few of the cytomegalovirus-associated TCR beta chains recognize cytomegalovirus antigens. Because HLA typing was missing for some donors at each locus, association tests included only the typed subset.

Taken from cysteine to phenylalanine, the CDR3 has 13 residues. Only CDR3 DNA is held: 39 bases, read in frame from base 1. The germline V gene supplies CDR1 SGHRS and CDR2 YFSETQ. The junction carries 13 bases between V and J, which are trimmed by 8 bases and 2 bases respectively. The library came from the immunoSEQ multiplex PCR assay. The multiplex PCR relied on a mix of 60 forward primers for TCR Vbeta segments and 13 reverse primers for TCR Jbeta segments. The CDR3 region of rearranged TCR beta genes was amplified from genomic DNA by a multiplex PCR assay. The Illumina HiSeq System was used to sequence the amplified TCR beta libraries as 87-base-pair reads. The paper's processing steps were these. In a later analysis, tens of millions of unique TCR beta chains were counted across the 690 or so repertoires, and approximately 11 million of these chains were shared by at least two donors. To remove PCR and sequencing errors, raw reads were error-corrected and collapsed into unique sequences using a nearest-neighbor algorithm that merged closely related sequences. V, D and J gene segments were assigned by aligning CDR3 sequences to IMGT reference sequences. For a sequence to be retained, at least a six-nucleotide match to both a V gene segment and a J gene segment was required. A rearrangement was called productive if the CDR3 had no stop codons and remained in frame with V and J, and every other rearrangement was called non-productive. Following IMGT convention, CDR3 was defined as the stretch from the second conserved V-encoded cysteine to the conserved J-encoded phenylalanine. Sequences without an unambiguous match to a single V gene segment were excluded from the earlier analysis of approximately 560 of the donors. In an earlier analysis of approximately 500 of the donors, a V segment was called functional when productive rearrangements were above 56.7%, and segregating when the standard deviation between donors exceeded 5%. A statistical classification framework was built to diagnose cytomegalovirus status from the catalog of TCR beta chain sequences. A later analysis assigned V and J genes by comparing TCR nucleotide sequences with IMGT/GENE-DB human TR gene sequences. Using the TCRdist pipeline, a later analysis assigned CDR3 sequences along with most-parsimonious VDJ recombination scenarios. In a later analysis, each TCR beta chain was defined by its CDR3 amino acid sequence together with its V-gene family, and reads lacking a unique V-gene family were excluded. To address suspected cross-contamination and a sequencing artifact, a later analysis removed roughly 640 highly shared, low-generation-probability nucleotide sequences. For each public chain, a later analysis derived a clonal expansion index from normalized ranks of inferred template counts within each repertoire. In a later analysis, generation probabilities were computed with a VDJ recombination model fitted to out-of-frame rearrangements, and the resulting probabilities were checked against IGoR. In a later analysis, TCR-TCR, TCR-HLA and TCR-CMV co-occurrence was scored with hypergeometric tests, and a repertoire-size bias correction was applied to TCR pairs. To estimate false discovery rates, a later analysis permuted the HLA or CMV assignments 20 times. In a later analysis, co-occurring TCRs were grouped using DBSCAN, and TCRdist sequence similarity was added for clustering within HLA-allele-positive subsets. Repertoires with fewer than 30,000 or more than 120,000 public chains, plus five repertoires with anomalous nucleotide sharing, were excluded from co-occurrence clustering. Not all clones reach the TCRdb copy of this immuneACCESS table, which keeps in-frame sequences only. Checked studies attribute under half of the gap to unresolved V genes and leave the rest unexplained. The V and J calls and the clone size are those of that table, but D and trimming were determined from the DNA. This sample is represented by 45,000 or so clones; around 69% of them were singletons. The ten top clones hold roughly 3.3% of the sample.

A remark on this clone: Its antigen is not yet known. Base qualities are not at hand, and no much larger clone is one base apart.

The cohort was made up of 666 healthy bone marrow donors. Cohort members were all nominally healthy when sampled, although unrecorded immune exposures were likely present. The donor tested CMV seronegative, placing the donor among the 350 to 400 seronegative members of the cohort. A peripheral blood sample was collected from each donor, and TCR beta sequencing was performed on peripheral blood mononuclear cells. Genomic DNA was extracted from the blood cell samples with the Qiagen DNeasy Blood Extraction Kit. Sequences were obtained from PBMCs. The receptor was isolated from a woman aged 25 to 39 in good health and CMV-seronegative. The chain was built from TRBV5-1 and TRBJ1-1, and TRBD1 may be the D gene, going by 5 matching bases. CDR3 sequence: CASRLTGNTEAFF. The DNA sequence is TGCGCCAGTCGTTTAACAGGAAACACTGAAGCTTTCTTT.